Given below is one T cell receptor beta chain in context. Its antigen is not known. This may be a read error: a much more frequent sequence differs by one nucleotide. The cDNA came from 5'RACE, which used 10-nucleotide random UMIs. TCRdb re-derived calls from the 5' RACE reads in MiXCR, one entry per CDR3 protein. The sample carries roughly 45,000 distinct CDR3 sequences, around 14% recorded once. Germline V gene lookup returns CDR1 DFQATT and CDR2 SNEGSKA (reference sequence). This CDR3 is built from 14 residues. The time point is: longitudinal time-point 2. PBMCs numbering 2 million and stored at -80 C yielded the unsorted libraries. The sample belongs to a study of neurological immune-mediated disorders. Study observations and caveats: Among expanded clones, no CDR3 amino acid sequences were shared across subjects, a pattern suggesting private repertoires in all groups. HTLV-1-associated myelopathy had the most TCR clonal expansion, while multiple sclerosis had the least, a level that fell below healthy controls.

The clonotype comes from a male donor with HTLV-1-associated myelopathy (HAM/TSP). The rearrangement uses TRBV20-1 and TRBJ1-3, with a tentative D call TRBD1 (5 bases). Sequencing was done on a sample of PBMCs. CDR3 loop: CNAYAGTTGNTIYF. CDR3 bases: TGCAATGCTTACGCCGGGACCACTGGAAACACCATATATTTT.